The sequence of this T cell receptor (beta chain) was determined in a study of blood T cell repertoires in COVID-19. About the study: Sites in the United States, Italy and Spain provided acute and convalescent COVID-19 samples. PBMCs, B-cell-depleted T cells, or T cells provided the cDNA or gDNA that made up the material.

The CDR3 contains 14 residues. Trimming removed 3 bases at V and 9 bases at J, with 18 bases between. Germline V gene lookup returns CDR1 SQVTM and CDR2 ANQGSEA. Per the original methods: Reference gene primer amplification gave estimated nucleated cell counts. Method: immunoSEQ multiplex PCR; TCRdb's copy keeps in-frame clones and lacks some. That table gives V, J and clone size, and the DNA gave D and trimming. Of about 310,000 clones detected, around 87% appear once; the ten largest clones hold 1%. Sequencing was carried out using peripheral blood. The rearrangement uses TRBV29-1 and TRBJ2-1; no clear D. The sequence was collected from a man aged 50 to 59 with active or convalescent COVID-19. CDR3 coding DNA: TGCAGCGTTGATATTTCTCTAGAAGGAATTGAGCAGTTCTTC. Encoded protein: CSVDISLEGIEQFF.